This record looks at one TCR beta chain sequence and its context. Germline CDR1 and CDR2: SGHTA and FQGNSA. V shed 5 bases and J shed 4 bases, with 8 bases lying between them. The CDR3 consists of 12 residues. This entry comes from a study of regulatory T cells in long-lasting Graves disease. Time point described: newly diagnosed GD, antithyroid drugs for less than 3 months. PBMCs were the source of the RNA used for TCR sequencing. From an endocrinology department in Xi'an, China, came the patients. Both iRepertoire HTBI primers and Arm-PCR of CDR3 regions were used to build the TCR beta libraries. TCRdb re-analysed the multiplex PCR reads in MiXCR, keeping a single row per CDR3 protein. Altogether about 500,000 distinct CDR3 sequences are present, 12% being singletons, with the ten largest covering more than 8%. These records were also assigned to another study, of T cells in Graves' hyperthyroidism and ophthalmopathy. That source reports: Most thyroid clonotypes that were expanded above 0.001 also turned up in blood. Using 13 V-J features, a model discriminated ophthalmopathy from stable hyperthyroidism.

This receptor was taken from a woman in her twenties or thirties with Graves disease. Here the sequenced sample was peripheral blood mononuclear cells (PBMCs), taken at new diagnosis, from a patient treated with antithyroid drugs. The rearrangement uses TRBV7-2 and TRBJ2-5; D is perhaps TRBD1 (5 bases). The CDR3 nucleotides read TGTGCCAGCAGCCTGACAGTAGAGACCCAGTACTTC. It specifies CASSLTVETQYF. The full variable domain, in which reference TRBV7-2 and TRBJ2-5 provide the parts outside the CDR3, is GAGVSQSPSNKVTEKGKDVELRCDPISGHTALYWYRQSLGQGLEFLIYFQGNSAPDKSGLPSDRFSAERTGGSVSTLTIQRTQQEDSAVYLCASSLTVETQYFGPGTRLLVL.